This is a list of T cell receptor beta chains from one sample in a study of control samples from healthy donors and cancer patients. The protocol was immunoSEQ multiplex PCR, while the TCRdb copy is restricted to in-frame clones and leaves out a portion. Of fewer than 60,000 clones listed, around 86% are singletons. Sequenced input: PBMCs. Receptor source: a woman aged 50 to 60 with lung cancer. Each CDR3 is given with its conserved first and last residue. D genes are given only for firm matches. Not every row has a clone size; where given, it reads once, few, many or a size class.

CDR3 protein: CASSKMDSQETQYF
CDR3 DNA: TGTGCCAGCAGTAAAATGGACAGTCAAGAGACCCAGTACTTC
clone size: .
V gene: TRBV27
D gene: .
J gene: TRBJ2-5

CDR3 protein: CASHKGGGSSGYTF
CDR3 DNA: TGTGCCAGCCATAAGGGAGGGGGGTCATCTGGCTACACCTTC
clone size: .
V gene: TRBV6-6
D gene: .
J gene: TRBJ1-2

CDR3 protein: CASSVGQVLYEQYF
CDR3 DNA: TGCGCCAGCAGCGTTGGACAGGTTCTCTACGAGCAGTACTTC
clone size: .
V gene: TRBV5-1
D gene: TRBD1
J gene: TRBJ2-7

CDR3 protein: CASSPGPAFTGNTIYF
CDR3 DNA: TGTGCCAGCAGCCCGGGACCGGCTTTTACTGGAAACACCATATATTTT
clone size: .
V gene: TRBV7-9
D gene: .
J gene: TRBJ1-3

CDR3 protein: CASSSGRGKTQYF
CDR3 DNA: TGTGCCAGCAGCTCCGGGCGGGGGAAGACCCAGTACTTC
clone size: .
V gene: TRBV7-7
D gene: TRBD2
J gene: TRBJ2-5

CDR3 protein: CASTGLYTEAFF
CDR3 DNA: TGTGCCAGCACGGGGTTATACACTGAAGCTTTCTTT
clone size: .
V gene: TRBV28
D gene: .
J gene: TRBJ1-1

CDR3 protein: CASSPGGGSPLHF
CDR3 DNA: TGTGCCAGCAGCCCGGGAGGGGGTTCACCCCTCCACTTT
clone size: .
V gene: TRBV6-6
D gene: .
J gene: TRBJ1-6

CDR3 protein: CASSLEVKGAEQYF
CDR3 DNA: TGTGCCAGCAGCTTAGAGGTAAAAGGGGCCGAGCAGTACTTC
clone size: .
V gene: TRBV7-9
D gene: .
J gene: TRBJ2-7

CDR3 protein: CASSADSGNTIYF
CDR3 DNA: TGTGCCAGCTCAGCCGACTCTGGAAACACCATATATTTT
clone size: .
V gene: TRBV18
D gene: .
J gene: TRBJ1-3

CDR3 protein: CASSQDRTGVRYEQYF
CDR3 DNA: TGTGCCAGCAGCCAAGATAGGACAGGGGTTCGCTACGAGCAGTACTTC
clone size: .
V gene: TRBV3-1/TRBV3-2
D gene: TRBD1
J gene: TRBJ2-7

CDR3 protein: CATRKGQPNTGELFF
CDR3 DNA: TGTGCCACCAGAAAGGGACAACCGAACACCGGGGAGCTGTTTTTT
clone size: .
V gene: TRBV15
D gene: .
J gene: TRBJ2-2

CDR3 protein: CASRFGSFRDRADDEQYF
CDR3 DNA: TGTGCAAGTCGCTTCGGCTCCTTCCGGGACAGGGCGGACGACGAGCAGTACTTC
clone size: once
V gene: TRBV12-2
D gene: .
J gene: TRBJ2-7

CDR3 protein: CAISGQGFSGNTIYF
CDR3 DNA: TGTGCCATCAGCGGACAGGGATTCTCTGGAAACACCATATATTTT
clone size: few
V gene: TRBV10-3
D gene: TRBD1
J gene: TRBJ1-3

CDR3 protein: CAWSQGDYGYTF
CDR3 DNA: TGTGCCTGGAGTCAGGGTGACTATGGCTACACCTTC
clone size: .
V gene: TRBV30
D gene: .
J gene: TRBJ1-2

CDR3 protein: CSPRQGETQYF
CDR3 DNA: TGCAGTCCCAGACAGGGGGAGACCCAGTACTTC
clone size: .
V gene: TRBV20-1
D gene: TRBD1
J gene: TRBJ2-5

CDR3 protein: CASSHGTEAFF
CDR3 DNA: TGTGCCAGCAGCCACGGGACTGAAGCTTTCTTT
clone size: .
V gene: TRBV7-8
D gene: .
J gene: TRBJ1-1

CDR3 protein: CASSNLASSYNSPLHF
CDR3 DNA: TGTGCCAGCAGCAACCTAGCCAGCTCCTATAATTCACCCCTCCACTTT
clone size: .
V gene: TRBV5-8
D gene: .
J gene: TRBJ1-6

CDR3 protein: CASSLDRGGTEAFF
CDR3 DNA: TGCGCCAGCAGCTTGGACAGGGGGGGAACTGAAGCTTTCTTT
clone size: .
V gene: TRBV5-1
D gene: TRBD1
J gene: TRBJ1-1

CDR3 protein: CASRQTGFSGANVLTF
CDR3 DNA: TGTGCCAGTAGGCAGACAGGGTTCTCTGGGGCCAACGTCCTGACTTTC
clone size: .
V gene: TRBV19
D gene: TRBD1
J gene: TRBJ2-6

CDR3 protein: CATSDSRQAPNYGYTF
CDR3 DNA: TGTGCCACCAGTGATTCCCGACAGGCCCCTAACTATGGCTACACCTTC
clone size: .
V gene: TRBV24-1
D gene: .
J gene: TRBJ1-2

CDR3 protein: CASSVTEGLNTEAFF
CDR3 DNA: TGTGCCAGCAGCGTCACCGAGGGCCTGAACACTGAAGCTTTCTTT
clone size: .
V gene: TRBV9
D gene: .
J gene: TRBJ1-1

CDR3 protein: CASSPPVNTEAFF
CDR3 DNA: TGTGCCAGCAGCCCACCAGTAAACACTGAAGCTTTCTTT
clone size: .
V gene: TRBV7-9
D gene: .
J gene: TRBJ1-1

CDR3 protein: CASSQAASGGMNEQFF
CDR3 DNA: TGTGCCAGCAGCCAAGCTGCTAGCGGGGGCATGAATGAGCAGTTCTTC
clone size: .
V gene: TRBV4-2
D gene: TRBD2
J gene: TRBJ2-1

CDR3 protein: CASSSFLSTDTQYF
CDR3 DNA: TGTGCCAGCAGCTCGTTTTTAAGCACAGATACGCAGTATTTT
clone size: once
V gene: TRBV7-3
D gene: .
J gene: TRBJ2-3

CDR3 protein: CASSRLNLDTNSFTDTQYF
CDR3 DNA: TGTGCCAGCAGCCGTTTAAACTTGGACACAAACTCTTTCACAGATACGCAGTATTTT
clone size: .
V gene: TRBV14
D gene: .
J gene: TRBJ2-3

CDR3 protein: CASSPNSGANVLTF
CDR3 DNA: TGTGCCAGCAGCCCGAACTCTGGGGCCAACGTCCTGACTTTC
clone size: .
V gene: TRBV7-2
D gene: .
J gene: TRBJ2-6

CDR3 protein: CASSTQGTQPQHF
CDR3 DNA: TGTGCCAGTAGTACCCAGGGGACCCAGCCCCAGCATTTT
clone size: .
V gene: TRBV19
D gene: .
J gene: TRBJ1-5

CDR3 protein: CASSVTNSPLHF
CDR3 DNA: TGTGCCAGCAGCGTGACAAATTCACCCCTCCACTTT
clone size: .
V gene: TRBV5-8
D gene: .
J gene: TRBJ1-6

CDR3 protein: CASSLLGADNTEAFF
CDR3 DNA: TGTGCCAGCAGTTTATTAGGGGCGGATAACACTGAAGCTTTCTTT
clone size: .
V gene: TRBV28
D gene: .
J gene: TRBJ1-1

CDR3 protein: CATTNTGNGNTIYF
CDR3 DNA: TGTGCCACAACGAATACAGGGAATGGAAACACCATATATTTT
clone size: .
V gene: TRBV28
D gene: .
J gene: TRBJ1-3

CDR3 protein: CASSLWTGADTQYF
CDR3 DNA: TGTGCCAGCAGCCTTTGGACAGGGGCCGATACGCAGTATTTT
clone size: .
V gene: TRBV11-3
D gene: TRBD1
J gene: TRBJ2-3

CDR3 protein: CASSEARYRSTDTQYF
CDR3 DNA: TGTGCCAGCAGTGAAGCGCGGTATAGGAGCACAGATACGCAGTATTTT
clone size: .
V gene: TRBV6-1
D gene: .
J gene: TRBJ2-3

CDR3 protein: CASSRTNNEQFF
CDR3 DNA: TGTGCCAGTAGCCGGACTAACAATGAGCAGTTCTTC
clone size: .
V gene: TRBV19
D gene: .
J gene: TRBJ2-1

CDR3 protein: CASSLSGGGASNEQFF
CDR3 DNA: TGTGCCAGCAGTCTTTCTGGCGGGGGGGCTTCCAATGAGCAGTTCTTC
clone size: .
V gene: TRBV21-1
D gene: .
J gene: TRBJ2-1

CDR3 protein: CASSLGQGSYGYTF
CDR3 DNA: TGTGCCAGCAGCTTAGGGCAGGGAAGCTATGGCTACACCTTC
clone size: .
V gene: TRBV7-2
D gene: .
J gene: TRBJ1-2

CDR3 protein: CASSPRSGVGNEQYF
CDR3 DNA: TGCGCCAGCAGCCCCCGTAGCGGGGTAGGGAACGAGCAGTACTTC
clone size: .
V gene: TRBV4-1
D gene: TRBD2
J gene: TRBJ2-7

CDR3 protein: CASSPRSGSSPTGELFF
CDR3 DNA: TGTGCCAGCAGCCCCCGGTCGGGCAGCAGCCCCACCGGGGAGCTGTTTTTT
clone size: once
V gene: TRBV7-2
D gene: .
J gene: TRBJ2-2

CDR3 protein: CASSAGGSPLHF
CDR3 DNA: TGTGCCAGCAGCGCAGGGGGTTCACCCCTCCACTTT
clone size: .
V gene: TRBV13
D gene: TRBD1
J gene: TRBJ1-6

CDR3 protein: CSVPRLGGYTF
CDR3 DNA: TGCAGCGTACCGCGTCTAGGGGGCTACACCTTC
clone size: .
V gene: TRBV29-1
D gene: .
J gene: TRBJ1-2

CDR3 protein: CSVAEGYTF
CDR3 DNA: TGCAGCGTAGCGGAAGGCTACACCTTC
clone size: .
V gene: TRBV29-1
D gene: .
J gene: TRBJ1-2

CDR3 protein: CASSRLPERTEAFF
CDR3 DNA: TGTGCCAGCAGCAGGCTCCCCGAGAGGACTGAAGCTTTCTTT
clone size: few
V gene: TRBV6-5
D gene: .
J gene: TRBJ1-1

CDR3 protein: CASIFDRQYTEAFF
CDR3 DNA: TGTGCCAGCATTTTTGACAGACAGTACACTGAAGCTTTCTTT
clone size: .
V gene: TRBV6-5
D gene: .
J gene: TRBJ1-1

CDR3 protein: CASSETANYGYTF
CDR3 DNA: TGTGCCAGCAGTGAGACAGCGAACTATGGCTACACCTTC
clone size: once
V gene: TRBV25-1
D gene: .
J gene: TRBJ1-2

CDR3 protein: CASSLGPGAEQYF
CDR3 DNA: TGTGCCAGCAGCTTGGGCCCCGGGGCTGAGCAGTACTTC
clone size: .
V gene: TRBV11-2
D gene: .
J gene: TRBJ2-7

CDR3 protein: CASRSYRGPYSGNTIYF
CDR3 DNA: TGTGCAAGTCGCAGTTACAGGGGCCCCTACTCTGGAAACACCATATATTTT
clone size: .
V gene: TRBV12-2
D gene: .
J gene: TRBJ1-3

CDR3 protein: CASSLAGTRTYEQYF
CDR3 DNA: TGTGCCAGCAGCTTAGCGGGGACACGGACCTACGAGCAGTACTTC
clone size: .
V gene: TRBV7-8
D gene: .
J gene: TRBJ2-7

CDR3 protein: CAISATALGGINEKLFF
CDR3 DNA: TGTGCCATCAGTGCTACGGCCCTCGGTGGGATAAATGAAAAACTGTTTTTT
clone size: .
V gene: TRBV10-3
D gene: .
J gene: TRBJ1-4

CDR3 protein: CASSVGTGAGNTIYF
CDR3 DNA: TGTGCCAGCAGCGTGGGGACAGGGGCTGGAAACACCATATATTTT
clone size: .
V gene: TRBV9
D gene: TRBD1
J gene: TRBJ1-3

CDR3 protein: CASSSPGLAGATYEQYF
CDR3 DNA: TGTGCCAGCAGTTCCCCCGGACTAGCGGGTGCTACCTACGAGCAGTACTTC
clone size: .
V gene: TRBV28
D gene: TRBD2
J gene: TRBJ2-7

CDR3 protein: CASSEISGKGEQYF
CDR3 DNA: TGTGCCAGCAGTGAAATTTCAGGGAAGGGGGAGCAGTACTTC
clone size: .
V gene: TRBV6-1
D gene: .
J gene: TRBJ2-7

CDR3 protein: CASSRGLAGSTLETQYF
CDR3 DNA: TGTGCCAGCAGCCGAGGACTAGCGGGGTCGACTCTTGAGACCCAGTACTTC
clone size: .
V gene: TRBV7-9
D gene: TRBD2
J gene: TRBJ2-5

CDR3 protein: CASSATGSGNTIYF
CDR3 DNA: TGTGCCAGCAGTGCAACAGGGAGCGGAAACACCATATATTTT
clone size: .
V gene: TRBV6-6
D gene: .
J gene: TRBJ1-3

CDR3 protein: CASSQVGSGYTF
CDR3 DNA: TGTGCCAGCAGCCAAGTCGGGTCTGGCTACACCTTC
clone size: .
V gene: TRBV14
D gene: .
J gene: TRBJ1-2

CDR3 protein: CATARGSYGYTF
CDR3 DNA: TGTGCCACGGCGAGGGGATCGTATGGCTACACCTTC
clone size: .
V gene: TRBV6-5
D gene: .
J gene: TRBJ1-2

CDR3 protein: CASSFSDQETQYF
CDR3 DNA: TGCGCCAGCAGTTTTTCAGACCAAGAGACCCAGTACTTC
clone size: .
V gene: TRBV5-1
D gene: .
J gene: TRBJ2-5

CDR3 protein: CASSSDRDNQPQHF
CDR3 DNA: TGTGCCAGCAGCTCCGACAGGGATAATCAGCCCCAGCATTTT
clone size: once
V gene: TRBV11-2
D gene: TRBD1
J gene: TRBJ1-5

CDR3 protein: CASSERQATYTEAFF
CDR3 DNA: TGTGCCAGCAGTGAACGACAGGCGACCTACACTGAAGCTTTCTTT
clone size: .
V gene: TRBV2
D gene: .
J gene: TRBJ1-1